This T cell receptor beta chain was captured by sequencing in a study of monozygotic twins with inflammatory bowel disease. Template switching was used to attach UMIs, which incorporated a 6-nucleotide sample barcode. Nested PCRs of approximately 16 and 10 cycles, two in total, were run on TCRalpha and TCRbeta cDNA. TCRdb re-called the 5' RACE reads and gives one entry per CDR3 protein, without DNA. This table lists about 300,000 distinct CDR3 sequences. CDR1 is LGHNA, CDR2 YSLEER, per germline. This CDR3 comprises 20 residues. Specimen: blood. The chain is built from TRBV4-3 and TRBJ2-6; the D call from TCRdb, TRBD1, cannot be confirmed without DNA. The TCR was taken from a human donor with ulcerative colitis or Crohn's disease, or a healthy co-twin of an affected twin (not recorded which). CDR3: CASSQGQGGKSSSGANVLTF.